This TCR beta chain derives from a study of OX40 agonist ivuxolimab in advanced cancers. Only in-frame clones appear in the TCRdb table, and some are missing; sequencing was by immunoSEQ multiplex PCR. The repertoire holds about 36,000 clones, with over 75% as singletons. Germline assignment: CDR1 MDHEN and CDR2 SYDVKM. CDR3 length equals 14 residues. The junction had 6 bases not matched to a gene; V was cut back by 3 bases and J by 6 bases. The V and J genes are TRBV28 and TRBJ2-3, with 7 bases lining up with TRBD2. The specimen was CD4+ or CD8+ T cells sorted from blood, collected in a trial of the OX40 agonist ivuxolimab. The sequence derives from an adult with an advanced solid tumor such as melanoma, head and neck, liver or kidney cancer. DNA of the CDR3: TGTGCCAGCAGTTTGGCAGGGAGGGCGGATACGCAGTATTTT. Amino acid sequence: CASSLAGRADTQYF.